This TCR beta chain was documented in a study of tumor and adjacent non-tumor tissue in lung cancer. Overall study results and limits: Compared with tumor, normal lung showed significantly lower TCR diversity.

Germline CDR1 and CDR2: DFQATT and SNEGSKA (reference sequence). CDR3 length: 16 residues. This sample's RNA came from whole unsorted tissue. A note on this clonotype: Its antigen is not identified. A junction boundary mismatches the germline segment, possibly from a read error.

Three rounds of nested PCR, following a modified ARM-PCR protocol, produced the TCRbeta library. TCRdb re-analysed the multiplex PCR reads in MiXCR, keeping a single row per CDR3 protein. The top ten clones hold around 25% of a sample with about 200,000 distinct CDR3 sequences, over 55% of them seen once. This TCR was recovered from a man in his sixties with non-small cell lung cancer. Source material: lung tumor tissue. This chain links TRBV20-1 with TRBJ2-1; perhaps D is TRBD1 or TRBD2 (5 bases each). The CDR3 sequence: CSASILGTSRHNGQFF. The CDR3 DNA follows: TGCAGTGCTAGCATCCTGGGGACCAGCCGACACAATGGGCAGTTCTTC.